Shown below are 28 T cell receptor beta chains from a single sample sequenced in a study of cytomegalovirus exposure and HLA in healthy donors. PCR primers comprised 60 Vbeta and 13 Jbeta primers. Method: immunoSEQ multiplex PCR; TCRdb's copy keeps in-frame clones and lacks some. The sample records some 120,000 clones, about four fifths being singletons. The sequencing input was PBMCs. Source of these receptors: a man in his thirties or forties in good health and CMV-seropositive.

The V and J genes are TRBV5-4 and TRBJ2-2; 7 bases agree with TRBD1. Germline CDR1 SGHNT, CDR2 YYREEE (reference sequence). The CDR3 is 15 amino acids. Trimming took 3 bases from V and 3 from J; bases not matched to a gene: 5. The CDR3 sequence is CASSSGTVYTGELFF. DNA for the CDR3: TGTGCCAGCAGCTCCGGGACAGTCTACACCGGGGAGCTGTTTTTT. The full variable domain, completed using reference TRBV5-4 and TRBJ2-2, is ETGVTQSPTHLIKTRGQQVTLRCSSQSGHNTVSWYQQALGQGPQFIFQYYREEENGRGNFPPRFSGLQFPNYSSELNVNALELDDSALYLCASSSGTVYTGELFFGEGSRLTVL.

The chain links TRBV5-1 to TRBJ2-2, with a tentative D call TRBD2 (6 bases). The length of the CDR3 is 15 residues. Trimming pared 6 bases from V and 5 bases from J, leaving 17 bases between. Per the germline V gene, CDR1 is SGHRS and CDR2 is YFSETQ. The CDR3 reads CASNAGPPSTGELFF. The CDR3 DNA sequence: TGCGCCAGCAACGCGGGGCCCCCATCTACCGGGGAGCTGTTTTTT.

Worth noting for this clone: Different DNA sequences within this sample yield the same CDR3. The V and J genes are TRBV6-1 and TRBJ2-2, with 8 bases that match TRBD1. Trimming at V came to 6 bases and at J to 3 bases, leaving 3 bases not matched to a gene. The germline V gene has CDR1 MNHNS and CDR2 SASEGT. The CDR3 extends over 14 amino acids. For the CDR3, the DNA is TGTGCCAGCAGCGACAGGGGTTACACCGGGGAGCTGTTTTTT. It is translated as CASSDRGYTGELFF.

The chain has TRBV5-4 and TRBJ1-4; D is perhaps TRBD1 (6 bases). Trimming cost V 1 base and J 4 bases, with 14 bases left between them. CDR1 and CDR2 from the germline V gene are SGHNT and YYREEE (reference sequence). This CDR3 has 16 residues. CDR3 nucleotide sequence: TGTGCCAGCAGCTTGTCGGGGGGGCGCGGTAATGAAAAACTGTTTTTT. This codes for CASSLSGGRGNEKLFF.

The chain carries TRBV9 and TRBJ2-1, with a possible D match to TRBD2 (6 bases). The V end was cut by 3 bases, the J end by 0 bases, with 7 bases between. CDR1 and CDR2 (germline): SGDLS, YYNGEE. This CDR3 comprises 14 residues. The CDR3 reads CASSGRDSYNEQFF. The CDR3 DNA follows: TGTGCCAGCAGCGGGCGGGACTCCTACAATGAGCAGTTCTTC.

The CDR3 region has the DNA TGTGCCAGCAGTGTAATCCAGGGCTCCGTCGGGAAACTGTTTTTT. Residues: CASSVIQGSVGKLFF. The gene calls are TRBV6-1 and TRBJ1-4; tentative D call: TRBD1 (5 bases). V was shortened by 4 bases and J by 11 bases, with 20 bases between the two germline ends. The germline gives CDR1 MNHNS, CDR2 SASEGT. This CDR3 has 15 residues.

This clone was recorded once. This rearrangement joins TRBV18 to TRBJ2-5; D is perhaps TRBD1 (6 bases). The DNA end is more similar to TRBJ2-7, so the J call may be wrong. The CDR3 is made up of 15 amino acids. Germline V gene sequence: CDR1 KGHSH, CDR2 LQKENI. CDR3 coding DNA: TGTGCCAGCTCACTCGGACAGACCTTAAACTACGAGCAGTACTTC. This gives the protein CASSLGQTLNYEQYF.

In its sample, this clone was seen once. The gene calls are TRBV5-1 and TRBJ1-1; 7 bases match TRBD1. The CDR3 is made up of 15 amino acids. The J segment lost 0 bases and the V segment lost 2 bases, leaving 4 bases of the junction unmatched. Germline assignment: CDR1 SGHRS and CDR2 YFSETQ. CDR3 in amino acids: CASSLHTGVNTEAFF. The CDR3 nucleotides are TGCGCCAGCAGCTTACATACAGGGGTGAACACTGAAGCTTTCTTT.

The chain employs TRBV18 and TRBJ1-2, with 8 bases lining up with TRBD1. Germline V gene lookup returns CDR1 KGHSH and CDR2 LQKENI. With V trimmed by 3 bases and J by 4 bases, 1 base remained unmatched. The CDR3 length is 13 residues. CDR3 bases: TGTGCCAGCTCACCTACAGGGGGCTATGGCTACACCTTC. It specifies CASSPTGGYGYTF. Looking up the rest from reference TRBV18 and TRBJ1-2 gives the full variable domain: NAGVMQNPRHLVRRRGQEARLRCSPMKGHSHVYWYRQLPEEGLKFMVYLQKENIIDESGMPKERFSAEFPKEGPSILRIQQVVRGDSAAYFCASSPTGGYGYTFGSGTRLTVV.

This chain connects TRBV5-6 to TRBJ2-1; 9 positions agree with TRBD2. Germline V gene data show CDR1 as SGHDT and CDR2 as YYEEEE. V trimming: 1 base; J trimming: 3 bases; junction bases outside the gene matches: 8. CDR3 length: 17 residues. The CDR3 is CASSLFLAGIIYNEQFF. As DNA, the CDR3 is TGTGCCAGCAGCTTGTTCCTAGCGGGGATTATCTACAATGAGCAGTTCTTC.

This chain connects TRBV5-4 to TRBJ2-5, with a weak D call TRBD2 (6 bases). The CDR3 length is 15 residues. CDR1 and CDR2 (germline): SGHNT, YYREEE (reference sequence). Trimming pared 2 bases from V and 5 bases from J, leaving 16 bases between. CDR3 amino acids: CASSFGGGGLETQYF. For the CDR3, the DNA is TGTGCCAGCAGCTTTGGGGGAGGAGGGCTGGAGACCCAGTACTTC.

Concerning this clone itself: It may be a read error: a sequence one base away is much more abundant. CDR3 nucleotide sequence: TGTGCCAGCAGTCGGGACTCTGGAAACACCATATATTTT. This sequence encodes CASSRDSGNTIYF. J is TRBJ1-3 and V is TRBV2; D call uncertain. The CDR3 has 13 residues. Trimming pared 5 bases from V and 0 bases from J, leaving 5 bases between. Germline V CDR1 and CDR2: SNHLY, FYNNEI.

This rearrangement joins TRBV5-1 to TRBJ2-5; D is perhaps TRBD1 (5 bases). CDR1 is SGHRS, CDR2 YFSETQ, per germline. The CDR3 is 14 residues long. The V gene lost 4 bases and the J gene lost 5 bases, with 15 bases spanning the gap. DNA for the CDR3: TGCGCCAGCAGCCCGTCTCAGGGTATGGAGACCCAGTACTTC. Translated: CASSPSQGMETQYF.

This clone was detected a few times. The chain uses TRBV4-3 and TRBJ2-7, with a weak D call TRBD2 (5 bases). The CDR3 loop spans 15 amino acids. V was clipped by 1 base and J by 4 bases, with 14 bases between them. Germline CDR1 and CDR2: LGHNA and YSLEER. The DNA of the CDR3 is TGCGCCAGCAGCCAAGTTGAGGGAAAGGTTTACGAGCAGTACTTC. This codes for CASSQVEGKVYEQYF.

The rearrangement links TRBV5-1 to TRBJ2-3; 12 nucleotides agree with TRBD2. This CDR3 has 17 residues. CDR1 is SGHRS, CDR2 YFSETQ, per germline. V was pared by 4 bases and J by 2 bases, with 8 bases of the junction left unmatched. For the CDR3, the DNA is TGCGCCAGCAGCCCGACTGGGACTAGCGGGCTCACAGATACGCAGTATTTT. It translates to CASSPTGTSGLTDTQYF.

J is TRBJ1-4 and V is TRBV9; 8 bases match TRBD1. J was trimmed by 0 bases and V by 0 bases; bases with no gene match: 4. CDR3 size: 17 residues. Germline V gives CDR1 SGDLS, CDR2 YYNGEE. CDR3 DNA sequence: TGTGCCAGCAGCGTAGGGGCAGGGGGCCCAACTAATGAAAAACTGTTTTTT. It is translated as CASSVGAGGPTNEKLFF.

The chain has TRBV5-1 and TRBJ1-1, with D possibly being TRBD1 (5 bases). Germline-derived CDR1 and CDR2 are SGHRS and YFSETQ. The CDR3 covers 13 residues. V was shortened by 6 bases and J by 1 base, with 10 bases between the two germline ends. In DNA form, the CDR3 reads TGCGCCAGCACCAATACAGGGAACACTGAAGCTTTCTTT. Protein sequence: CASTNTGNTEAFF. Drawing the rest from reference TRBV5-1 and TRBJ1-1, the complete variable domain is KAGVTQTPRYLIKTRGQQVTLSCSPISGHRSVSWYQQTPGQGLQFLFEYFSETQRNKGNFPGRFSGRQFSNSRSEMNVSTLELGDSALYLCASTNTGNTEAFFGQGTRLTVV.

This clone was counted only a few times. Here the CDR3 DNA reads TGTGCCTGGACGGGAGGGGGGAATCAGCCCCAGCATTTT. It specifies CAWTGGGNQPQHF. This chain links TRBV30 with TRBJ1-5; possible D gene TRBD1, 6 bases. Trimming took 4 bases from V and 4 from J, leaving 11 bases between them. Germline assignment: CDR1 GTSNPN and CDR2 SVGIG (reference sequence). This CDR3 is built from 13 residues.

V is TRBV5-1 and J is TRBJ2-1; 7 bases map to TRBD2. The V gene end was trimmed by 1 base and the J gene end by 0 bases; junction bases not matched to a gene: 1. The CDR3 contains 15 residues. Germline values: CDR1 SGHRS, CDR2 YFSETQ. CDR3 nucleotide sequence: TGCGCCAGCAGCTTGCCTAGCGGCTCCTACAATGAGCAGTTCTTC. Protein sequence: CASSLPSGSYNEQFF.

This clone was seen a few times. The chain has TRBV5-6 and TRBJ1-2; 7 bases are shared with TRBD1. The CDR3 runs 17 residues. CDR1 SGHDT and CDR2 YYEEEE come from the germline V gene. V shed 3 bases and J 4 bases; nucleotides not matched to a gene: 15. The CDR3: CASSYLIGEGTAYGYTF. The CDR3 coding sequence is TGTGCCAGCAGCTACTTGATTGGTGAAGGGACAGCCTATGGCTACACCTTC.

This chain connects TRBV7-9 to TRBJ1-1, with D possibly matching TRBD1 (5 bases). The germline gives CDR1 SEHNR, CDR2 FQNEAQ (reference sequence). The V end was cut by 5 bases, the J end by 3 bases, with 13 bases between. The CDR3 contains 14 residues. In DNA form, the CDR3 reads TGTGCCAGCAGCCCAAGACAGTGGCACACTGAAGCTTTCTTT. Amino acids: CASSPRQWHTEAFF.

This chain connects TRBV30 to TRBJ2-1; 7 bases align to TRBD2. The CDR3 consists of 15 residues. The V segment lost 0 bases and the J segment 0 bases; nucleotides outside the gene matches: 2. CDR1 is GTSNPN, CDR2 SVGIG, per germline (reference sequence). The CDR3 nucleotides are TGTGCCTGGAGTGTGGGGGGGAGCTCCTACAATGAGCAGTTCTTC. It specifies CAWSVGGSSYNEQFF.

This rearrangement joins TRBV5-1 to TRBJ1-2, with 8 bases identical to TRBD1. The CDR3 sequence is 14 residues long. V was pared by 3 bases and J by 7 bases, with 8 bases of the junction left unmatched. Germline lookup yields CDR1 SGHRS and CDR2 YFSETQ. The CDR3 spells CASSSPDRGTGYTF. CDR3 bases: TGCGCCAGCAGCTCACCCGACAGGGGAACTGGCTACACCTTC.

In this sample, this clone turned up a few times. J is TRBJ1-4 and V is TRBV15; 7 nucleotides match TRBD1. Germline-derived CDR1 and CDR2 are LNHNV and YYDKDF (reference sequence). The length of the CDR3 is 13 residues. The V gene end was trimmed by 5 bases and the J gene end by 8 bases; junction bases not matched to a gene: 5. The chain's CDR3 is CATSDRVFEKLFF. CDR3 sequence (DNA): TGTGCCACCAGCGACAGGGTCTTCGAAAAACTGTTTTTT.

In this sample, this clone turned up a few times. The rearrangement links TRBV10-3 to TRBJ1-1; D ambiguous. Germline V gives CDR1 ENHRY, CDR2 SYGVKD. V dropped 4 bases and J dropped 3 bases, with 9 bases sitting between them. The CDR3 consists of 13 residues. The CDR3 DNA sequence: TGTGCCATCAGTGGGTACAGTGACACTGAAGCTTTCTTT. This sequence encodes CAISGYSDTEAFF.

The V gene is TRBV21-1, the J gene TRBJ1-6; the DNA was not compared with TRBD1, the D call given in the table. TRBV21-1 is labeled a pseudogene. This CDR3 region has 16 residues. This chain's CDR3 is CASSKVRDRGNSPLHF. The CDR3 DNA follows: TGTGCCAGCAGCAAAGTAAGAGACAGGGGTAATTCACCCCTCCACTTT.

This clone was seen only once. As DNA, the CDR3 is TGTGCCAGTAGTCCCATATTGGGACAGGGGGCTAGAGAAAAACTGTTTTTT. Protein sequence: CASSPILGQGAREKLFF. The chain couples TRBV19 to TRBJ1-4; 12 bases match TRBD1. The germline gives CDR1 LNHDA, CDR2 SQIVND (reference sequence). The CDR3 sequence is 17 residues long. V lost 5 bases and J lost 8; bases outside the gene matches: 12.

The chain uses TRBV27 and TRBJ1-6; possible D gene TRBD1, 5 bases. The CDR3 extends over 14 amino acids. V was shortened by 2 bases and J by 11 bases, with 13 bases between the two germline ends. CDR1 and CDR2 from the germline V gene are MNHEY and SMNVEV (reference sequence). CDR3 coding DNA: TGTGCCAGCAGTTTAAATGGGGGGAATCCACCCCTCCACTTT. It yields the protein CASSLNGGNPPLHF.